This passage covers 32 T cell receptor beta chains from one sample sequenced in a study of shared clonotypes between healthy human individuals. TCRdb's copy holds only in-frame clones and misses some; the assay was immunoSEQ multiplex PCR. The data contain roughly 1,500,000 clones, roughly 98.5% of them singletons. Sequencing was done on a sample of naive CD4+ T cells sorted from blood. Indicated subset: CD45RA+ positively selected. The receptors stem from a man younger than 45 in good health.

This chain uses TRBV29-1 with TRBJ2-1; 7 bases are shared with TRBD2. V gave up 4 bases and J gave up 7 bases; unmatched junction bases: 10. Germline V gives CDR1 SQVTM, CDR2 ANQGSEA. This CDR3 contains 14 residues. The CDR3 spells CSVVAGANGNEQFF. The CDR3 DNA is TGCAGCGTTGTGGCGGGAGCGAACGGGAATGAGCAGTTCTTC.

This clone was recorded only once. This chain joins TRBV14 and TRBJ2-6; no definite D call. V dropped 8 bases and J dropped 0 bases, with 5 bases sitting between them. Germline V lookup: CDR1 SGHDN, CDR2 FVKESK. The CDR3 length is 13 residues. CDR3 sequence reads: CASGPSGANVLTF. The DNA for the CDR3 is TGTGCCAGCGGACCCTCTGGGGCCAACGTCCTGACTTTC. Together with reference TRBV14 and TRBJ2-6, the CDR3 gives the full variable domain: EAGVTQFPSHSVIEKGQTVTLRCDPISGHDNLYWYRRVMGKEIKFLLHFVKESKQDESGMPNNRFLAERTGGTYSTLKVQPAELEDSGVYFCASGPSGANVLTFGAGSRLTVL.

The chain combines TRBV9 with TRBJ2-2; D possibly corresponds to TRBD2 (6 bases). The CDR3 totals 15 residues. Trimming left V 4 bases short and J 2 bases short, with 12 bases between. Looked up from germline, CDR1 is SGDLS and CDR2 is YYNGEE. CDR3 loop: CASSRPGTNTGELFF. The DNA of the CDR3 is TGTGCCAGCAGCAGACCAGGGACTAACACCGGGGAGCTGTTTTTT.

The V gene is TRBV15, the J gene TRBJ2-2; weak D call: TRBD2 (7 bases). The germline gives CDR1 LNHNV, CDR2 YYDKDF (reference sequence). This CDR3 has 17 amino acids. V lost 1 base and J 5 bases, leaving 17 bases between the germline ends. This CDR3 reads CATSRGGGAGKTGELFF. CDR3 DNA sequence: TGTGCCACCAGCAGAGGAGGGGGAGCGGGAAAAACCGGGGAGCTGTTTTTT.

The CDR3 reads CASSQVHGGELFF. Here the CDR3 DNA reads TGCGCCAGCAGCCAAGTTCACGGAGGGGAGCTGTTTTTT. The chain employs TRBV4-3 and TRBJ2-2; D is unclear. Germline values: CDR1 LGHNA, CDR2 YSLEER. The V gene lost 1 base and the J gene lost 8 bases, with 8 bases spanning the gap. The CDR3 is 13 residues long.

This sequence joins TRBV10-3 and TRBJ1-1; D not certain. Trimming stripped 4 bases from V and 0 bases from J, with 9 bases between. The CDR3 contains 14 residues. Germline V gives CDR1 ENHRY, CDR2 SYGVKD. CDR3 DNA sequence: TGTGCCATCAGTGTGTTCGAAATGAACACTGAAGCTTTCTTT. It encodes CAISVFEMNTEAFF.

This chain links TRBV7-2 with TRBJ2-7; D is unresolved. Germline CDR1 reads SGHTA; CDR2 reads FQGNSA. V was clipped by 2 bases and J by 2 bases, with 13 bases between them. This CDR3 has 15 amino acids. The CDR3 is CASSLNPAGPYEQYF. The CDR3 DNA sequence: TGTGCCAGCAGCTTAAACCCGGCAGGTCCCTACGAGCAGTACTTC.

This chain links TRBV7-3 with TRBJ1-1; D uncertain. With 5 bases removed from V and 0 bases from J, the gap between germline ends came to 7 bases. The CDR3 is made up of 13 amino acids. Germline CDR1 reads SGHTA; CDR2 reads FQGTGA. The CDR3 reads CASSTRMNTEAFF. The CDR3 DNA follows: TGTGCCAGCAGCACTAGAATGAACACTGAAGCTTTCTTT.

The chain carries TRBV11-1 and TRBJ2-3, with 8 bases that match TRBD2. The V gene's germline CDR1 is SGHAT and CDR2 FQDESV (reference sequence). V was clipped by 5 bases and J by 0 bases; unmatched bases: 4. The CDR3 spans 15 residues. CDR3 region: CASSRSGSSTDTQYF. CDR3 DNA sequence: TGTGCCAGCAGCCGAAGCGGGAGTAGCACAGATACGCAGTATTTT.

The chain joins TRBV29-1 to TRBJ1-1; D unresolved. V shed 4 bases and J shed 5 bases, with 14 bases lying between them. Germline CDR1 SQVTM, CDR2 ANQGSEA. The CDR3 covers 13 residues. CDR3 DNA: TGCAGCGTTGTAACCACCGGGTGGACTGAAGCTTTCTTT. Its protein product is CSVVTTGWTEAFF.

The chain uses TRBV5-1 and TRBJ2-7; 13 bases line up with TRBD2. This CDR3 is 16 amino acids long. V trimming: 4 bases; J trimming: 7 bases; junction bases outside the gene matches: 11. Germline V gene lookup returns CDR1 SGHRS and CDR2 YFSETQ. DNA for the CDR3: TGCGCCAGCAGCCCTGGGCTACGGGGACTAGCGGGAGAGCAGTACTTC. It is translated as CASSPGLRGLAGEQYF.

V usage is TRBV6-5 and J usage is TRBJ2-1; D possibly corresponds to TRBD1 (5 bases). The germline gives CDR1 MNHEY, CDR2 SVGAGI. With 10 bases removed from V and 4 bases from J, the gap between germline ends came to 17 bases. The CDR3 spans 14 residues. The CDR3, as DNA: TGTGCCACCTCCCCGCAGGGTGCTTACAATGAGCAGTTCTTC. Translated, it gives CATSPQGAYNEQFF.

A remark on this clone: This specimen includes other DNA sequences encoding the same CDR3. The chain employs TRBV18 and TRBJ2-5; D may correspond to TRBD1 or TRBD2 (5 bases each). Germline V CDR1 and CDR2: KGHSH, LQKENI. V gave up 6 bases and J gave up 4 bases, with 9 bases separating them. There are 12 residues in the CDR3. The CDR3 DNA is TGTGCCAGCTCGCCCGGGACAGAGACCCAGTACTTC. The encoded protein is CASSPGTETQYF.

The V call is TRBV4-1, the J call TRBJ2-1, with TRBD2 identical over 12 bases. Losses at the gene ends were 1 base for V and 8 bases for J; bases not matched to a gene: 3. The germline V gene has CDR1 MGHRA and CDR2 YSYEKL. This CDR3 has 15 amino acids. The CDR3 DNA sequence: TGCGCCAGCAGCCAAGGACTAGCGGGAGTCGATGAGCAGTTCTTC. Translation: CASSQGLAGVDEQFF.

This chain joins TRBV28 and TRBJ2-7; possible D gene TRBD2, 6 bases. V lost 3 bases, J lost 1 base, and 10 bases lay in between. CDR1 is MDHEN, CDR2 SYDVKM, per germline. There are 14 residues in the CDR3. The CDR3 DNA reads TGTGCCAGCAGTTTCGCGGGAAAGTCCTACGAGCAGTACTTC. As protein: CASSFAGKSYEQYF.

J is TRBJ2-7 and V is TRBV28, with 10 positions matching TRBD2. The junction had 15 bases not matched to a gene; V was cut back by 5 bases and J by 2 bases. This CDR3 contains 18 residues. Looked up from germline, CDR1 is MDHEN and CDR2 is SYDVKM. The CDR3 bases are TGTGCCAGCAGTCCACCGCCCCCTCTAGCGGGAGTTCCCTACGAGCAGTACTTC. It is translated as CASSPPPPLAGVPYEQYF.

As DNA, the CDR3 is TGTGCCAGCAGCCTGTCGGGGGCGGGTGGCTACACCTTC. Its protein is CASSLSGAGGYTF. The chain uses TRBV9 and TRBJ1-2, with D possibly TRBD1 on 6 matching bases. In germline, CDR1 is SGDLS, CDR2 YYNGEE. This CDR3 has 13 residues. V lost 4 bases and J lost 7, with 14 bases in between.

This clone has a single count. The sample carries other DNA sequences with the same CDR3. The rearrangement joins TRBV18 to TRBJ2-7, with TRBD2 as a possible D gene (6 bases). The CDR3 consists of 15 residues. Germline values: CDR1 KGHSH, CDR2 LQKENI. The V end lost 3 bases, the J end lost 1 base, and 13 bases lay between the germline ends. The CDR3 reads CASSPGTGGSYEQYF. Here the CDR3 DNA reads TGTGCCAGCTCACCCGGGACCGGGGGTTCCTACGAGCAGTACTTC.

CDR3 bases: TGTGCCAGCAGCTTTCTAGACACCGGGGAGCTGTTTTTT. Translated, it gives CASSFLDTGELFF. The chain links TRBV11-1 to TRBJ2-2; D is unresolved. V was cut by 3 bases and J by 3 bases, with 5 bases left in between. CDR1 is SGHAT and CDR2 is FQDESV in the germline V gene (reference sequence). The CDR3 extends over 13 amino acids.

The rearrangement joins TRBV5-1 to TRBJ2-7, with D hard to call. The V gene's germline CDR1 is SGHRS and CDR2 YFSETQ. The CDR3 has 13 residues. V was trimmed by 1 base and J by 2 bases, leaving 7 bases between them. The CDR3 loop is CASSLLDTYEQYF. As DNA, the CDR3 is TGCGCCAGCAGCTTGCTAGATACCTACGAGCAGTACTTC.

This chain uses TRBV9 with TRBJ2-3, with a weak D call TRBD2 (5 bases). Trimming removed 3 bases at V and 3 bases at J, with 8 bases between. Germline V gene data show CDR1 as SGDLS and CDR2 as YYNGEE. The CDR3 sequence is 13 residues long. This chain's CDR3 is CASSGLFTDTQYF. The CDR3 DNA sequence: TGTGCCAGCAGCGGACTATTTACAGATACGCAGTATTTT.

The chain employs TRBV11-2 and TRBJ2-2, with 7 bases fitting TRBD1. Germline lookup yields CDR1 SGHAT and CDR2 FQNNGV. The CDR3 sequence is 16 residues long. J lost 5 bases, V lost 4 bases, and 10 bases had no gene match. DNA for the CDR3: TGTGCCAGCAGCTCCCGGGACAGAACTCCGACCGGGGAGCTGTTTTTT. Its translation is CASSSRDRTPTGELFF.

This clone was seen a few times. V usage is TRBV7-9 and J usage is TRBJ1-2, with 12 positions matching TRBD1. The CDR3 runs 15 residues. Trimming at V came to 0 bases and at J to 8 bases, leaving 4 bases not matched to a gene. Germline values: CDR1 SEHNR, CDR2 FQNEAQ (reference sequence). In nucleotides, the CDR3 is TGTGCCAGCAGCTTAGCGGGACAGGGGGCGGGAGGCTACACCTTC. This encodes CASSLAGQGAGGYTF.

The V call is TRBV5-1, the J call TRBJ2-5; no definite D call. From germline, CDR1 is SGHRS and CDR2 YFSETQ. The V and J ends lost 4 bases and 4 bases respectively, with 8 bases between them. The CDR3 totals 12 residues. The CDR3 DNA reads TGCGCCAGCAGCATTTCAAGAGAGACCCAGTACTTC. It codes for CASSISRETQYF. The full variable domain, its missing parts supplied by reference TRBV5-1 and TRBJ2-5, is KAGVTQTPRYLIKTRGQQVTLSCSPISGHRSVSWYQQTPGQGLQFLFEYFSETQRNKGNFPGRFSGRQFSNSRSEMNVSTLELGDSALYLCASSISRETQYFGPGTRLLVL.

V and J are TRBV18 and TRBJ2-7, with D tentatively TRBD1 (6 bases). V was shortened by 1 base and J by 1 base, with 17 bases between the two germline ends. There are 17 residues in the CDR3. The V gene's germline CDR1 is KGHSH and CDR2 LQKENI. The CDR3 protein is CASSPLYGTKGSYEQYF. The DNA for the CDR3 is TGTGCCAGCTCACCACTCTACGGGACAAAGGGTTCCTACGAGCAGTACTTC.

The rearrangement uses TRBV9 and TRBJ2-7; D possibly corresponds to TRBD2 (5 bases). Between the trimmed V and J ends, which lost 7 bases and 3 bases, there was a span of 17 bases. Germline-derived CDR1 and CDR2 are SGDLS and YYNGEE. CDR3 size: 14 residues. Written as DNA, the CDR3 is TGTGCCAGCGGTGAGGGAGCAACTAACTACGAGCAGTACTTC. The encoded protein is CASGEGATNYEQYF.

The chain joins TRBV9 to TRBJ2-1; TRBD1 matches at 12 bases. Per the germline V gene, CDR1 is SGDLS and CDR2 is YYNGEE. The CDR3 extends over 15 amino acids. The junction had 3 bases not matched to a gene; V was cut back by 2 bases and J by 6 bases. In DNA form, the CDR3 reads TGTGCCAGCAGCGTGGGACAGGGGGCGATCAATGAGCAGTTCTTC. The encoded protein is CASSVGQGAINEQFF.

The rearrangement uses TRBV30 and TRBJ1-2, with TRBD1 matching over 8 bases. The V gene end was trimmed by 4 bases and the J gene end by 7 bases; junction bases not matched to a gene: 5. The V gene's germline CDR1 is GTSNPN and CDR2 SVGIG (reference sequence). This CDR3 is built from 12 residues. The CDR3 DNA follows: TGTGCCTGGATTCAGGGGGCAGGTGGCTACACCTTC. It codes for CAWIQGAGGYTF.

This rearrangement joins TRBV28 to TRBJ1-1; 10 nucleotides line up with TRBD1. Germline CDR1 and CDR2: MDHEN and SYDVKM. J was trimmed by 5 bases and V by 4 bases; bases with no gene match: 13. There are 17 residues in the CDR3. Here the CDR3 DNA reads TGTGCCAGCAGTTCCCCCGGGACAGGGGTTCTGGGAACTGAAGCTTTCTTT. As protein: CASSSPGTGVLGTEAFF. Together with reference TRBV28 and TRBJ1-1, the CDR3 gives the full variable domain: DVKVTQSSRYLVKRTGEKVFLECVQDMDHENMFWYRQDPGLGLRLIYFSYDVKMKEKGDIPEGYSVSREKKERFSLILESASTNQTSMYLCASSSPGTGVLGTEAFFGQGTRLTVV.

This chain joins TRBV5-1 and TRBJ1-3, with 9 bases aligning to TRBD1. Germline CDR1 and CDR2: SGHRS and YFSETQ. This CDR3 comprises 15 residues. Unmatched junction bases numbered 10, after V lost 4 bases and J lost 8 bases. For the CDR3, the DNA is TGCGCCAGCAGCCTCCGGGACAGGGCCGAGGACACCATATATTTT. Protein sequence: CASSLRDRAEDTIYF.

The chain employs TRBV7-9 and TRBJ2-1, with 9 bases fitting TRBD2. V was pared by 4 bases and J by 3 bases, with 13 bases of the junction left unmatched. CDR1 SEHNR and CDR2 FQNEAQ come from the germline V gene (reference sequence). This CDR3 contains 18 residues. The CDR3 coding sequence is TGTGCCAGCAGCTCGGCGAGAGCTAGCGGGATAATCTACAATGAGCAGTTCTTC. This encodes CASSSARASGIIYNEQFF. Drawing the rest from reference TRBV7-9 and TRBJ2-1, the complete variable domain is DTGVSQNPRHKITKRGQNVTFRCDPISEHNRLYWYRQTLGQGPEFLTYFQNEAQLEKSRLLSDRFSAERPKGSFSTLEIQRTEQGDSAMYLCASSSARASGIIYNEQFFGPGTRLTVL.

The chain joins TRBV5-1 to TRBJ2-5, with D possibly being TRBD2 (6 bases). The CDR3 is 15 amino acids. The V end lost 5 bases, the J end lost 5 bases, and 19 bases lay between the germline ends. Germline lookup yields CDR1 SGHRS and CDR2 YFSETQ. CDR3 sequence: CASSKPGSMGETQYF. The CDR3 DNA follows: TGCGCCAGCAGTAAACCCGGGAGTATGGGGGAGACCCAGTACTTC.